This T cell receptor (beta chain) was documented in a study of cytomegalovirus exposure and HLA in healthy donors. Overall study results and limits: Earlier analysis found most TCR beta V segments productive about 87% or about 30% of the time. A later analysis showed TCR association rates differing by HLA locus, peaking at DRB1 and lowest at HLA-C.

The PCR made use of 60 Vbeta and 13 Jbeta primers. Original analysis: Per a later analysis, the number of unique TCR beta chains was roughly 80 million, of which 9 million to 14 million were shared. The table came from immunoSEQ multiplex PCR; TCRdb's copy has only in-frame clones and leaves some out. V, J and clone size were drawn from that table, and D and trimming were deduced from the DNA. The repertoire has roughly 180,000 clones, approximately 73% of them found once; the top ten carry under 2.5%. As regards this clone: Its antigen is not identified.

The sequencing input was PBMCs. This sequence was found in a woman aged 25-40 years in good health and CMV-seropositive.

DNA of the CDR3: TGTGCCAGCAGCTTATCCGTCCGGGAACTTTTGTTTTTT. Its protein product is CASSLSVRELLFF. The V gene is TRBV11-2, the J gene TRBJ1-4; D gene uncertain. Germline lookup yields CDR1 SGHAT and CDR2 FQNNGV. Trimming shortened V by 2 bases and J by 15 bases, and 16 bases separated the two germline ends. CDR3 length equals 13 residues.